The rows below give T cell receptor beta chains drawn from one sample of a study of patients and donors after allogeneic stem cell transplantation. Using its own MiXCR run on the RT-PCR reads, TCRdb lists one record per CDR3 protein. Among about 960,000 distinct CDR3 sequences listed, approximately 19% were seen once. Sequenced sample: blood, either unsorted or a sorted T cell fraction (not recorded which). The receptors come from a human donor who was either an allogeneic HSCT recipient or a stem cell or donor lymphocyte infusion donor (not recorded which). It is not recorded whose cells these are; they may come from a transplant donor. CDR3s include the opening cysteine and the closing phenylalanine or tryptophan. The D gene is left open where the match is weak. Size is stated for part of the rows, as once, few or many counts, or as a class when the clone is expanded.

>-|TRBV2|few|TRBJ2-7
TGTGCCAGCAGTGAACAACTAGCAGAGGTCCAGCAGTACTTC
CASSEQLAEVQQYF
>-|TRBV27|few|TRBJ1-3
TGTGCCAGCAGCTCGGGGGGGTCGCTCTCTGGAAACACCATATATTTT
CASSSGGSLSGNTIYF
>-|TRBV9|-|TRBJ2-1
TGTGCCAGCAGCGCCTGGACGGGGGGCCCCTACAATGAGCAGTTCTTC
CASSAWTGGPYNEQFF
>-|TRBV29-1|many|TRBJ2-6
TGCAGCGTAGCAGGAGGGAGCTCTGGGGCCAACGTCCTGACTTTC
CSVAGGSSGANVLTF
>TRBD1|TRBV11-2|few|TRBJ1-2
TGTGCCAGCAGCTTTGCTCAGGGGGATGGCTACACCTTC
CASSFAQGDGYTF
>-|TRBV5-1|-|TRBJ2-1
TGCGCCAGCAGCTTGATGCGGACGGCAGTTAACAATGAGCAGTTCTTC
CASSLMRTAVNNEQFF
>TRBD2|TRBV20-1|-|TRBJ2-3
TGCAGTGCTAGGGTAGCGGGCCGGGGCCTGGGGTCAGATACGCAGTATTTT
CSARVAGRGLGSDTQYF
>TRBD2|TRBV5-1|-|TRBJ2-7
TGCGCCAGCAGCTTCCAAGCGGGAGGGCCGGACGAGCAGTACTTC
CASSFQAGGPDEQYF
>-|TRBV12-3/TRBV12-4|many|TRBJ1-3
TGTGCCAGCAGCTTAGTTGGAAACACCATATATTTT
CASSLVGNTIYF
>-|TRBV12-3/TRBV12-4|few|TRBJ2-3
TGTGCCAGCTCAGCCTTGGGGGTAAAGACTGTGGTCACAGATACGCAGTATTTT
CASSALGVKTVVTDTQYF
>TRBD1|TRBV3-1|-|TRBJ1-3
TGTGCCAGCAGCCAAGAGAGGGGACAGCACAGCTCTGGAAACACCATATATTTT
CASSQERGQHSSGNTIYF
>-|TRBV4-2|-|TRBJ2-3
TGTGCCAGCAGCCAAGATCAATCCCGGGGAAGCACAGATACGCAGTATTTT
CASSQDQSRGSTDTQYF
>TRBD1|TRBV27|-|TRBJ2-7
TGTGCCAGCAGTTTTGGACAGGGTTTTGACGAGCAGTACTTC
CASSFGQGFDEQYF
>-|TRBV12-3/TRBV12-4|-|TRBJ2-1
TGTGCCAGCAGTTTAGGTATTAGCGCAATCTACAATGAGCAGTTCTTC
CASSLGISAIYNEQFF
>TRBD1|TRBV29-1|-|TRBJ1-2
TGCAGCGTCCCCTCCGGGACAGGGATCGGCTACACCTTC
CSVPSGTGIGYTF
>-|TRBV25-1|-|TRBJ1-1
TGTGCCAGCAGTGAATTGTTTCGGGCTTTCTTT
CASSELFRAFF
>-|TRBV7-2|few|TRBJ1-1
TGTGCCAGCAGCTTAGCCCCTTCAAGTACGAACACTGAAGCTTTCTTT
CASSLAPSSTNTEAFF
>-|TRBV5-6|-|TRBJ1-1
TGTGCCAGCAGCTTGTCGCGGGGGTGGAACACTGAAGCTTTCTTT
CASSLSRGWNTEAFF
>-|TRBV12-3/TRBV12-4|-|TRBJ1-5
TGTGCCAGCAGTTTAGTAGGGGGGAGACGACAGCCCCAGCATTTT
CASSLVGGRRQPQHF
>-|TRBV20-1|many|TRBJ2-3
TGCAGTGCTAGTCTTCCAGGGATGAGGACAGATACGCAGTATTTT
CSASLPGMRTDTQYF
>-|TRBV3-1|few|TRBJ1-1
TGTGCCAGCAGCCACCGGGTATCGCGGAACACTGAAGCTTTCTTT
CASSHRVSRNTEAFF
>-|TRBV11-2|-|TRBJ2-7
TGTGCCAGCAGCCCCCCGCGGCTCTACGAGCAGTACTTC
CASSPPRLYEQYF
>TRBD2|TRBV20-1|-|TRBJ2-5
TGCAGTGCTAGAGATCCGGGTAGCGGGAAAGAGACCCAGTACTTC
CSARDPGSGKETQYF
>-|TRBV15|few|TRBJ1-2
TGTGCCACCAGCAGAGTAGGGGGATCTGATGGCTACACCTTC
CATSRVGGSDGYTF
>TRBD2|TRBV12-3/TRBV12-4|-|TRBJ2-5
TGTGCCAGCAGTCGGTTTAGGGAGGGGACCCAGTACTTC
CASSRFREGTQYF
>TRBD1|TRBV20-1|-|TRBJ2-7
TGCAGTGCTAGTAGGTGGGACAGGGTATACGAGCAGTACTTC
CSASRWDRVYEQYF
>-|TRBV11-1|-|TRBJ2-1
TGTGCCAGCAGCGTAATAGCCTATGGATTCGTGAATGAGCAGTTCTTC
CASSVIAYGFVNEQFF
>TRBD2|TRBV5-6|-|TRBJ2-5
TGTGCCAGCAGCAATCCGACTAGCGGGGCAGGAGAGACCCAGTACTTC
CASSNPTSGAGETQYF
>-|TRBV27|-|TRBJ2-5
TGTGCCAGCAGTTTAAGCCCCCGAGGAGAGACCCAGTACTTC
CASSLSPRGETQYF
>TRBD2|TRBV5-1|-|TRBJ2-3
TGCGCCAGCAGCCCACTAAGCGGGGGGGCGGGAGATACGCAGTATTTT
CASSPLSGGAGDTQYF
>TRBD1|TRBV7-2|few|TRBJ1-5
TGTGCCAGCAGCACGGACAGGTGGAGCAATCAGCCCCAGCATTTT
CASSTDRWSNQPQHF
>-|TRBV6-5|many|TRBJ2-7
TGTGCCAGCAGCCTTGGACCAGGCGAGCAGTACTTC
CASSLGPGEQYF
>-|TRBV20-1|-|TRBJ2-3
TGCAGTGCTAGAGATGTGGCACTCAAGGAAGATACGCAGTATTTT
CSARDVALKEDTQYF
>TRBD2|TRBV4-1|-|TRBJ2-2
TGCGCCAGCAGCCTTACTAGCGGCTCTTACACCGGGGAGCTGTTTTTT
CASSLTSGSYTGELFF
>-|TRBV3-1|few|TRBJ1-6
TGTGCCAGCAGCCATTCGGGGTCCGTTTCCCCCCTCCACTTT
CASSHSGSVSPLHF
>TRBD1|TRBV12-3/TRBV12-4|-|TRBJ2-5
TGTGCCAGCAGTCGGCCCGGACAGGACCAAGAGACCCAGTACTTC
CASSRPGQDQETQYF
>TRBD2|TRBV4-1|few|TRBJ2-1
TGCGCCAGCAGCCAACTGGGACTAGCGGGCGATGAGCAGTTCTTC
CASSQLGLAGDEQFF
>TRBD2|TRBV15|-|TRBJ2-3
TGTGCCACCAGCAGAGACTTTTTCACTAGCGGGAGGAAAGATACGCAGTATTTT
CATSRDFFTSGRKDTQYF
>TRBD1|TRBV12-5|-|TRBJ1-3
TGTGCTAGTGGTTTGTACCTTCTCACAGGGGATTCTGGAAACACCATATATTTT
CASGLYLLTGDSGNTIYF
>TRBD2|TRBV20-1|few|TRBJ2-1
TGCAGTGCTAGAGGGGGGACTAGCGGGGTGAATGAGCAGTTCTTC
CSARGGTSGVNEQFF
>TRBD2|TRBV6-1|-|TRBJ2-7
TGTGCCAGCAGCCGGGCGGGGAGGGGATCCTACGAGCAGTACTTC
CASSRAGRGSYEQYF
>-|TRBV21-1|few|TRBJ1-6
TGTGCCAGCAGCCGGGGGCGGGACCCGAGCTCCTATAATTCACCCCTCCACTTT
CASSRGRDPSSYNSPLHF
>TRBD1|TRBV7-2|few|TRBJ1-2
TGTGCCAGCAGTGGGAGAGACAGGGAGGGGACTGACTATGGCTACACCTTC
CASSGRDREGTDYGYTF
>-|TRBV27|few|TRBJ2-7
TGTGCCAGCAGTTTGTCGGCCCATGGGCCCTACGAGCAGTACTTC
CASSLSAHGPYEQYF
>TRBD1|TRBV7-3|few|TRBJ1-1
TGTGCCAGCAGCCCCGCGGGACAGCTAGAATCTGGGGCTTTCTTT
CASSPAGQLESGAFF
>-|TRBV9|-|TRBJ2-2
TGTGCCAGCAGCGTGCAGGGGCAGAACACCGGGGAGCTGTTTTTT
CASSVQGQNTGELFF
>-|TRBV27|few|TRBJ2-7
TGTGCCAGCAGTTTAAAGGGGGGGCAAACTCATCTGTTCTCCTACGAGCAGTACTTC
CASSLKGGQTHLFSYEQYF
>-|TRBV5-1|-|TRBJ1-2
TGCGCCAGCAGCTTGGCCAGGTCAGGGAAAGGCTACACCTTC
CASSLARSGKGYTF
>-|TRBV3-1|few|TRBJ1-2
TGTGCCAGCAGCCAACGACCGGGACAAGCATCGGGCTACACCTTC
CASSQRPGQASGYTF
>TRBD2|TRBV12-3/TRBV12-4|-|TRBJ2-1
TGTGCCAGCAGTTCGGGACTAGCGGGAGATCATGAGCAGTTCTTC
CASSSGLAGDHEQFF
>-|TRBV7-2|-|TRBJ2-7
TGTGCCAGCAGCACTAGGCGGTTTACCTACGAGCAGTACTTC
CASSTRRFTYEQYF